The source of this T cell receptor beta chain is a study of response to subunit inactivated influenza vaccine. Study-wide results and caveats: New T cells are recruited in small numbers by each seasonal influenza vaccination, according to the authors' suggestion.

This clonotype was counted a few times. The target antigen is unknown. V was cut by 0 bases and J by 4 bases, with 11 bases left in between. The CDR3 runs 15 residues. The germline V gene has CDR1 SGDLS and CDR2 YYNGEE. A single record per CDR3 protein comes from TCRdb applying MiXCR to the RT-PCR reads. The table has approximately 520,000 distinct CDR3 sequences, less than 30% seen once. The sequence was obtained from a man in his forties or fifties who received an inactivated influenza vaccine. The chain links TRBV9 to TRBJ2-1; possible D gene TRBD2, 5 bases. The sequencing here drew on CD4+ T cells sorted from PBMCs, taken approximately 5 days after vaccination. As DNA, the CDR3 is TGTGCCAGCAGCGTAGGAGGACTCTCTTACAATGAGCAGTTCTTC. As protein: CASSVGGLSYNEQFF.